This TCR beta chain was recovered during a study of blood T cell repertoires in COVID-19. With 7 bases clipped from V and 1 base from J, the junction kept 9 bases outside the gene matches. CDR3 length: 15 amino acids. In germline, CDR1 is MNHEY, CDR2 SVGEGT. Assay used: immunoSEQ multiplex PCR; TCRdb lists only in-frame clones, some missing. The sample contains some 160,000 clones, more than 70% of which appear only once. The sequence came from a man between 60 and 75 years old with acute or convalescent COVID-19. Sequenced input: peripheral blood. This chain links TRBV6-2 or TRBV6-3 with TRBJ1-1, with 7 bases matching TRBD1. CDR3 protein: CASTPTTGTNTEAFF. The CDR3 coding sequence is TGTGCCAGCACCCCAACGACAGGGACGAACACTGAAGCTTTCTTT.